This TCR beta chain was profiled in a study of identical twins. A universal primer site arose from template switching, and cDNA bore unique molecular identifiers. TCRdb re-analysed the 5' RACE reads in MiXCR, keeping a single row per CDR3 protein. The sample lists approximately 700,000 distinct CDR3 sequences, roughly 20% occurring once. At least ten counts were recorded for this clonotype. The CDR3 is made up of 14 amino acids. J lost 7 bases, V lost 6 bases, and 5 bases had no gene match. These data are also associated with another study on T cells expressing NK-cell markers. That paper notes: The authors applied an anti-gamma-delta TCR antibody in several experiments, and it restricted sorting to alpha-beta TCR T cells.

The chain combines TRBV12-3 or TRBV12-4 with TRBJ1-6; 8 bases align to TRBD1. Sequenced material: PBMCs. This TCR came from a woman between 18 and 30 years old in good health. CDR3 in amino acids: CASSWTGPNSPLHF. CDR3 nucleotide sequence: TGTGCCAGCAGCTGGACAGGGCCGAATTCACCCCTCCACTTT.